These 24 T cell receptor beta chains share one sample of origin, sequenced in a study of blood T cells in healthy people across ages. The authors ran a second PCR of roughly 6 to 11 cycles using a sample-barcoded 5' primer and a J-beta primer mix. TCRdb analysed the 5' RACE reads with MiXCR anew, one entry per CDR3 protein. The data hold about 800,000 distinct CDR3 sequences, with 25% observed a single time. The same data also went into a second study, on T cells of mothers and their children.

Input material: blood. These TCRs come from a boy younger than 18 in good health.

Only a few counts were recorded for this clonotype. This chain joins TRBV5-6 and TRBJ2-3, with TRBD2 matching 11 bases. V was clipped by 4 bases and J by 6 bases; unmatched bases: 7. Germline lookup yields CDR1 SGHDT and CDR2 YYEEEE. The CDR3 extends over 15 amino acids. The CDR3 spells CASSPPSGGLDTQYF. CDR3 coding DNA: TGTGCCAGCAGCCCCCCTAGCGGGGGGCTGGATACGCAGTATTTT.

This clonotype was counted between two and nine times. This chain links TRBV20-1 with TRBJ1-4; possibly TRBD1 for D (5 bases). Trimming cost V 1 base and J 3 bases, with 12 bases left between them. The CDR3 runs 15 residues. CDR1 and CDR2 from the germline V gene are DFQATT and SNEGSKA (reference sequence). In DNA, the CDR3 is TGCAGTGCTAGAGGCCACAGGTTCCCTAATGAAAAACTGTTTTTT. Translation: CSARGHRFPNEKLFF.

Only a few counts were recorded for this clonotype. V and J are TRBV6-6 and TRBJ1-2; 8 positions agree with TRBD1. This CDR3 has 15 amino acids. The ends lost 8 bases at V and 4 bases at J; junction bases unmatched: 12. Germline CDR1 MNHNY, CDR2 SVGAGI (reference sequence). The CDR3 spells CASGPPGGSSYGYTF. CDR3 DNA sequence: TGTGCCAGCGGGCCCCCAGGGGGCAGCAGCTATGGCTACACCTTC.

This clonotype appeared a few times. CDR3 nucleotide sequence: TGTGCTAGTGCGCAGTTATCAGGGCCTCCACAAGAGACCCAGTACTTC. This translates into CASAQLSGPPQETQYF. The chain links TRBV12-5 to TRBJ2-5; a possible D gene is TRBD1 (5 bases). V was cut by 7 bases and J by 2 bases, with 20 bases left in between. Germline V gene sequence: CDR1 LGHNT, CDR2 FRNRAP. This CDR3 spans 16 amino acids.

This rearrangement joins TRBV9 to TRBJ2-7; 7 nucleotides match TRBD2. Germline CDR1 is SGDLS and CDR2 is YYNGEE. There are 15 residues in the CDR3. Trimming took 3 bases from V and 4 from J; bases not matched to a gene: 10. The CDR3 DNA follows: TGTGCCAGCAGCGAGGGAAGCGGGGCGGGGTACGAGCAGTACTTC. This gives the protein CASSEGSGAGYEQYF.

This clonotype has a handful of counts. The chain carries TRBV4-3 and TRBJ1-4; D is undetermined. The CDR3 contains 15 residues. Looked up from germline, CDR1 is LGHNA and CDR2 is YSLEER. Trimming removed 8 bases at V and 6 bases at J, with 19 bases between. The CDR3 protein is CASGPSETPDEKLFF. DNA for the CDR3: TGCGCCAGCGGACCTTCCGAAACCCCCGATGAAAAACTGTTTTTT.

The chain employs TRBV5-1 and TRBJ2-3; 9 nucleotides match TRBD1. The germline V gene has CDR1 SGHRS and CDR2 YFSETQ. The ends lost 5 bases at V and 3 bases at J; junction bases unmatched: 7. The CDR3 spans 15 residues. The CDR3 nucleotides are TGCGCCAGCAGGAACGGGACAGGGAGTACAGATACGCAGTATTTT. It translates to CASRNGTGSTDTQYF.

This clonotype has a handful of counts. The chain has TRBV4-1 and TRBJ2-1, with D possibly TRBD1 on 5 matching bases. The germline V gene encodes CDR1 MGHRA and CDR2 YSYEKL. This CDR3 region has 17 residues. Trimming took 1 base from V and 0 from J, leaving 13 bases between them. As DNA, the CDR3 is TGCGCCAGCAGCCAAGTTCCGACAGAATACTCCTACAATGAGCAGTTCTTC. Translated, it gives CASSQVPTEYSYNEQFF.

This chain connects TRBV5-1 to TRBJ1-4, with TRBD1 identical over 9 bases. The CDR3 has 17 amino acids. V lost 4 bases, J lost 0 bases, and 7 bases stayed unmatched. Germline CDR1 reads SGHRS; CDR2 reads YFSETQ. The CDR3 is CASSGTGRRTTNEKLFF. The CDR3 coding sequence is TGCGCCAGCAGCGGGACAGGGAGGAGGACAACTAATGAAAAACTGTTTTTT.

This clonotype has more than one count but fewer than ten. This chain links TRBV30 with TRBJ1-4, with D perhaps TRBD1 (5 bases). This CDR3 spans 15 amino acids. V shed 4 bases and J shed 3 bases, with 15 bases lying between them. CDR1 is GTSNPN and CDR2 is SVGIG in the germline V gene (reference sequence). CDR3 residues: CAWTQLWGANEKLFF. In DNA form, the CDR3 reads TGTGCCTGGACGCAGCTCTGGGGGGCTAATGAAAAACTGTTTTTT.

The CDR3 region has the DNA TGTGCCAGCAGCTCATGGGACAGGGGGGTGAACGAGCAGTACTTC. It codes for CASSSWDRGVNEQYF. This chain uses TRBV7-9 with TRBJ2-7; 11 nucleotides agree with TRBD1. Germline values: CDR1 SEHNR, CDR2 FQNEAQ (reference sequence). V shed 4 bases, J shed 5 bases, and the junction held 7 bases outside the gene matches. This CDR3 comprises 15 residues.

The chain is built from TRBV29-1 and TRBJ2-7; 9 bases map to TRBD2. CDR3 length: 14 residues. The germline V gene has CDR1 SQVTM and CDR2 ANQGSEA. With V trimmed by 7 bases and J by 4 bases, 11 bases remained unmatched. The CDR3 is CSALLREGGYEQYF. CDR3 nucleotide sequence: TGCAGCGCCCTTTTGCGGGAGGGAGGGTACGAGCAGTACTTC.

The chain is built from TRBV4-2 and TRBJ2-7; 10 bases map to TRBD2. The J call may not be correct, given that the DNA end is closer to TRBJ2-5. The length of the CDR3 is 21 residues. Per the germline V gene, CDR1 is LGHNA and CDR2 is YNFKEQ. The chain's CDR3 is CASSQVIPEGASGSWVETQYF. CDR3 nucleotides: TGTGCCAGCAGCCAAGTGATCCCTGAGGGGGCTAGCGGGAGTTGGGTGGAGACCCAGTACTTC.

CDR3 nucleotide sequence: TGTGCCACAAGAGTTGATGAGCAGTTCTTC. The encoded protein is CATRVDEQFF. The chain uses TRBV21-1 and TRBJ2-5. The DNA matches TRBJ2-1 better at its end, which makes the J call doubtful. TRBV21-1 is marked as a pseudogene. The CDR3 has 10 amino acids.

This clonotype has at least ten counts. As DNA, the CDR3 is TGTGCCAGCAGCGTGGGCCCGAGGTTAGGTACCGGGGAGCTGTTTTTT. Translating it yields CASSVGPRLGTGELFF. This rearrangement joins TRBV5-6 to TRBJ2-2; no reliable D call. CDR1 is SGHDT, CDR2 YYEEEE, per germline. This CDR3 has 16 residues. Trimming took 4 bases from V and 5 from J, leaving 18 bases between them.

This chain links TRBV28 with TRBJ1-5; D might be TRBD1 (6 bases). The CDR3 covers 14 residues. The germline gives CDR1 MDHEN, CDR2 SYDVKM. V lost 7 bases to trimming and J lost 0 bases, with 10 bases between them. CDR3 protein: CASMTGYSNQPQHF. The CDR3 region has the DNA TGTGCCAGCATGACAGGATATAGCAATCAGCCCCAGCATTTT. The full variable domain, its missing parts supplied by reference TRBV28 and TRBJ1-5, is DVKVTQSSRYLVKRTGEKVFLECVQDMDHENMFWYRQDPGLGLRLIYFSYDVKMKEKGDIPEGYSVSREKKERFSLILESASTNQTSMYLCASMTGYSNQPQHFGDGTRLSIL.

This clonotype was seen only a few times. This chain links TRBV28 with TRBJ1-5; D may be TRBD1 (5 bases). V was pared by 5 bases and J by 7 bases, with 15 bases between. CDR1 MDHEN and CDR2 SYDVKM come from the germline V gene. CDR3 length: 14 amino acids. The CDR3 is CASSPIGVGQPQHF. The CDR3 bases are TGTGCCAGCAGTCCAATAGGGGTAGGGCAGCCCCAGCATTTT.

Turning to this clonotype: At one end the junction does not follow the germline gene, possibly because of a read error. The chain is built from TRBV12-3 or TRBV12-4 and TRBJ2-2; tentatively, D is TRBD2 (5 bases). The length of the CDR3 is 11 residues. For the CDR3, the DNA is TGTGCCAGCACCCTCACCGGGGAGTTGTTTTTT. Protein product: CASTLTGELFF.

This clonotype has only a few counts. The chain has TRBV5-1 and TRBJ1-1, with TRBD1 matching over 7 bases. The J segment lost 6 bases and the V segment lost 3 bases, leaving 2 bases of the junction unmatched. The CDR3 loop spans 12 amino acids. Germline CDR1 reads SGHRS; CDR2 reads YFSETQ. In nucleotides, the CDR3 is TGCGCCAGCAGCTGGGACAGTTCTGAAGCTTTCTTT. Protein sequence: CASSWDSSEAFF. Full variable domain (missing parts from reference TRBV5-1 and TRBJ1-1): KAGVTQTPRYLIKTRGQQVTLSCSPISGHRSVSWYQQTPGQGLQFLFEYFSETQRNKGNFPGRFSGRQFSNSRSEMNVSTLELGDSALYLCASSWDSSEAFFGQGTRLTVV.

This chain connects TRBV12-3 or TRBV12-4 to TRBJ1-4, with D perhaps matching TRBD1 (6 bases). V was cut by 5 bases and J by 0 bases, with 10 bases left in between. This CDR3 is built from 15 residues. CDR3 bases: TGTGCCAGCAGTAGGGACATCCCAACTAATGAAAAACTGTTTTTT. It translates to CASSRDIPTNEKLFF.

V gene TRBV20-1 combines with J gene TRBJ2-1, with 10 positions matching TRBD2. The CDR3 runs 16 residues. Per the germline V gene, CDR1 is DFQATT and CDR2 is SNEGSKA (reference sequence). V lost 0 bases and J lost 8; bases outside the gene matches: 10. The CDR3 sequence: CSARDGLADGGDEQFF. The CDR3 nucleotides are TGCAGTGCTAGAGATGGACTAGCGGACGGGGGCGATGAGCAGTTCTTC.

This clonotype has a handful of counts. The chain employs TRBV20-1 and TRBJ2-5; the match to TRBD2 covers 10 bases. The better agreement between TRBJ2-1 and the DNA end casts doubt on the J call. This CDR3 contains 17 residues. Germline assignment: CDR1 DFQATT and CDR2 SNEGSKA (reference sequence). DNA of the CDR3: TGCAGTGCTGGGGGGGCTAGCGGGAGAGGAGGTAAAGGTGAGCAGTTCTTC. The encoded protein is CSAGGASGRGGKGEQFF.

This rearrangement joins TRBV3-1 to TRBJ2-3, with D hard to call. The germline gives CDR1 LGHDT, CDR2 YNNKEL (reference sequence). The V end lost 0 bases, the J end lost 0 bases, and 7 bases lay between the germline ends. This CDR3 region has 15 residues. The CDR3 region is CASSQDTESTDTQYF. The CDR3 DNA reads as TGTGCCAGCAGCCAAGATACGGAGAGCACAGATACGCAGTATTTT.

In nucleotides, the CDR3 is TGCAGCGTTGTGGCAGGGGGCTCCTACGAGCAGTACTTC. This translates into CSVVAGGSYEQYF. The rearrangement uses TRBV29-1 and TRBJ2-7, with TRBD1 matching over 7 bases. CDR3 length: 13 residues. J lost 0 bases, V lost 4 bases, and 3 bases had no gene match. Germline loops: CDR1 SQVTM, CDR2 ANQGSEA.